Listed here are 22 T cell receptor beta chains from one sample, sequenced in a study of T cell repertoires in cytomegalovirus infection. TCRdb reprocessed the reads with MiXCR, giving one entry per CDR3 protein. This table has fewer than 700,000 distinct CDR3 sequences, less than 25% appearing once. Sequencing was performed on CD8+ T cells from PBMCs. These receptors were collected from a human donor in good health (CMV status not recorded). Some clones in this sample may be carry-over from other donors' samples.

This clonotype was detected many times. CDR3 DNA: TGTGCCAGCAGCTCCTCGGGATTGAACACTGAAGCTTTCTTT. It yields the protein CASSSSGLNTEAFF. The chain has TRBV7-9 and TRBJ1-1; D unresolved. With 4 bases removed from V and 0 bases from J, the gap between germline ends came to 9 bases. CDR1 SEHNR and CDR2 FQNEAQ come from the germline V gene (reference sequence). The CDR3 contains 14 residues.

This chain joins TRBV7-9 and TRBJ1-2, with 8 bases fitting TRBD1. The V segment lost 4 bases and the J segment 6 bases; nucleotides outside the gene matches: 13. CDR1 is SEHNR and CDR2 is FQNEAQ in the germline V gene (reference sequence). This CDR3 region has 16 residues. The CDR3 DNA is TGTGCCAGCAGCTACCGGACAGGGTTCGAGGTCGATGGCTACACCTTC. Translating it yields CASSYRTGFEVDGYTF. The variable domain in full, completed from reference TRBV7-9 and TRBJ1-2, reads DTGVSQNPRHKITKRGQNVTFRCDPISEHNRLYWYRQTLGQGPEFLTYFQNEAQLEKSRLLSDRFSAERPKGSFSTLEIQRTEQGDSAMYLCASSYRTGFEVDGYTFGSGTRLTVV.

The genes are TRBV12-3 or TRBV12-4 and TRBJ1-1, with 7 bases matching TRBD1. Losses at the gene ends were 6 bases for V and 8 bases for J; bases not matched to a gene: 12. The CDR3 runs 14 residues. This CDR3 is CASSRDSRPLEAFF. As DNA, the CDR3 is TGTGCCAGCAGCAGGGACAGCCGACCCCTGGAAGCTTTCTTT.

Of note for this clonotype: This sequence may be a read error, since a much larger clone differs from it by one base. The chain employs TRBV25-1 and TRBJ1-2; TRBD1 is a possible D gene (6 bases). Germline-derived CDR1 and CDR2 are MGHDK and SYGVNS. The CDR3 spans 11 residues. This CDR3 is CVSSGTLGYTF. The CDR3 region has the DNA TGTGTCAGCTCCGGGACATTAGGCTACACCTTC.

This clonotype was counted only a few times. The chain is built from TRBV15 and TRBJ1-5; D call uncertain. The germline V gene encodes CDR1 LNHNV and CDR2 YYDKDF (reference sequence). The CDR3 runs to 13 residues. The ends were cut back, 0 bases at V and 6 bases at J, with 6 bases in the middle. The CDR3 region is CATSRDRSQPQHF. In nucleotides, the CDR3 is TGTGCCACCAGCAGAGATCGGAGTCAGCCCCAGCATTTT.

This clonotype was detected many times. V gene TRBV7-2 combines with J gene TRBJ1-2; D is ambiguous. The V end was cut by 5 bases, the J end by 6 bases, with 13 bases between. Looked up from germline, CDR1 is SGHTA and CDR2 is FQGNSA. The length of the CDR3 is 13 residues. Written as DNA, the CDR3 is TGTGCCAGCAGCCCATGGCGGGGAGATGGCTACACCTTC. Residues: CASSPWRGDGYTF.

This clonotype came up many times. V is TRBV9 and J is TRBJ2-1; 8 bases fit TRBD1. The V and J ends lost 4 bases and 4 bases, in that order; junction bases with no gene match: 4. Germline CDR1 is SGDLS and CDR2 is YYNGEE. The CDR3 totals 14 residues. The CDR3 coding sequence is TGTGCCAGCAGCCCACGACAGGGGTACAATGAGCAGTTCTTC. Protein sequence: CASSPRQGYNEQFF.

This clonotype turned up a few times. The chain uses TRBV28 and TRBJ2-7, with 7 bases matching TRBD1. V shed 5 bases, J shed 1 base, and the junction held 17 bases outside the gene matches. Germline CDR1 and CDR2: MDHEN and SYDVKM. The CDR3 totals 18 residues. The CDR3: CASSPNALDRFGSYEQYV. Here the CDR3 DNA reads TGTGCCAGCAGTCCCAACGCCCTGGACAGGTTTGGGTCCTACGAGCAGTACGTC.

The gene calls are TRBV6-1 and TRBJ1-5; D gene unclear. The germline V gene encodes CDR1 MNHNS and CDR2 SASEGT. This CDR3 contains 15 residues. The V gene lost 1 base and the J gene lost 0 bases, with 7 bases spanning the gap. The CDR3 region is CASSEVQYSNQPQHF. The DNA for the CDR3 is TGTGCCAGCAGTGAAGTTCAATATAGCAATCAGCCCCAGCATTTT.

The J gene is TRBJ1-1, the V gene TRBV7-4; D is unresolved. V was cut by 5 bases and J by 11 bases, with 21 bases left in between. The CDR3 extends over 14 amino acids. CDR1 SGHVT and CDR2 SQSDAQ come from the germline V gene. CDR3 nucleotide sequence: TGTGCCAGCAGCGCTGCAACAAAGAGGGTGGAGGCTTTCTTT. Translated: CASSAATKRVEAFF.

This clonotype occurred many times. The chain is built from TRBV2 and TRBJ1-3, with no clear D. V was shortened by 8 bases and J by 0 bases, with 17 bases between the two germline ends. Germline CDR1 SNHLY, CDR2 FYNNEI. CDR3 size: 16 residues. The CDR3 nucleotides are TGTGCCAGCGGGTTCCCGATGGCGAGCTCTGGAAACACCATATATTTT. The encoded protein is CASGFPMASSGNTIYF.

A remark on this clonotype: A much larger clonotype is one base distant, so this may be a read error. J is TRBJ2-1 and V is TRBV6-2 or TRBV6-3; no reliable D call. Germline V gene data show CDR1 as MNHEY and CDR2 as SVGEGT. V gave up 0 bases and J gave up 9 bases, with 3 bases separating them. This CDR3 spans 11 amino acids. The CDR3 bases are TGTGCCAGCAGTTACTCGGTTGAGCAGTTCTTC. This sequence encodes CASSYSVEQFF.

J is TRBJ1-2 and V is TRBV29-1; D is unresolved. With 4 bases removed from V and 12 bases from J, the gap between germline ends came to 6 bases. From germline, CDR1 is SQVTM and CDR2 ANQGSEA. The CDR3 spans 8 residues. The CDR3 protein is CSVASDTF. The CDR3 DNA is TGCAGCGTTGCGTCAGACACCTTC.

Turning to this clonotype: An end of the junction does not agree with germline; a read error may underlie this. The V and J genes are TRBV7-9 and TRBJ1-1; the D is unclear. The CDR3 length is 18 residues. Looked up from germline, CDR1 is SEHNR and CDR2 is FQNEAQ (reference sequence). CDR3 coding DNA: TGTGTCAGCAGCTTAGGCAAGACGCTCATCTCCCTGAACACTGAAGCTTTCTTT. As protein: CVSSLGKTLISLNTEAFF.

This clonotype has only a few counts. The CDR3 DNA reads TGTGCCAGCAGTTCCCGACAGTACTCCTACGAGCAGTACGTC. It translates to CASSSRQYSYEQYV. This chain joins TRBV28 and TRBJ2-7, with a weak D call TRBD1 (5 bases). Germline-derived CDR1 and CDR2 are MDHEN and SYDVKM. This CDR3 is built from 14 residues. Trimming stripped 4 bases from V and 0 bases from J, with 10 bases between.

This clonotype was counted between two and nine times. The V and J genes are TRBV7-6 and TRBJ2-7, with a weak D call TRBD1 (5 bases). The CDR3 covers 14 residues. Trimming cost V 5 bases and J 0 bases, with 11 bases left between them. Germline lookup yields CDR1 SGHVS and CDR2 FNYEAQ. CDR3 DNA: TGTGCCAGCAGCCTGGACATGAGCTCCTACGAGCAGTACTTC. It translates to CASSLDMSSYEQYF.

The table lists this clonotype with a count of one. The CDR3 sequence is CSASGRRGANTEAFF. The CDR3 DNA sequence: TGCAGTGCTAGTGGTAGGAGGGGGGCGAACACTGAAGCTTTCTTT. The chain has TRBV20-1 and TRBJ1-1; D perhaps matches TRBD1 (6 bases). This CDR3 has 15 amino acids. Trimming shortened V by 3 bases and J by 1 base, and 15 bases separated the two germline ends. CDR1 and CDR2 from the germline V gene are DFQATT and SNEGSKA (reference sequence).

This clonotype was seen ten or more times. This chain links TRBV7-9 with TRBJ1-2; D perhaps matches TRBD1 (6 bases). The germline V and J ends were trimmed by 5 bases and 4 bases, with 14 bases remaining between them. The CDR3 is made up of 14 amino acids. Germline V gene lookup returns CDR1 SEHNR and CDR2 FQNEAQ (reference sequence). This CDR3 reads CASSPQGRGYGYTF. The CDR3 DNA reads TGTGCCAGCAGCCCTCAGGGGCGAGGCTATGGCTACACCTTC.

The CDR3 DNA sequence: TGTGCCAGCAAGCCGCGGGGTGACACCGGGGAGCTGTTTTTT. Protein: CASKPRGDTGELFF. This chain connects TRBV6-2 or TRBV6-3 to TRBJ2-2; a possible D gene is TRBD2 (6 bases). V dropped 7 bases and J dropped 3 bases, with 12 bases sitting between them. The germline gives CDR1 MNHEY, CDR2 SVGEGT. This CDR3 contains 14 residues.

Only a few counts were recorded for this clonotype. The rearrangement uses TRBV6-6 and TRBJ1-1; D remains unclear. The germline V gene encodes CDR1 MNHNY and CDR2 SVGAGI (reference sequence). The CDR3 consists of 13 residues. The ends were cut back, 6 bases at V and 7 bases at J, with 15 bases in the middle. The CDR3: CASSLGPANEAFF. The CDR3 nucleotides are TGTGCCAGCAGCCTGGGCCCCGCTAATGAAGCTTTCTTT.

V is TRBV4-3 and J is TRBJ1-6; D perhaps matches TRBD1 (6 bases). V was shortened by 2 bases and J by 5 bases, with 10 bases between the two germline ends. Looked up from germline, CDR1 is LGHNA and CDR2 is YSLEER. The CDR3 is 15 residues long. The CDR3 is CASSQFGQNNSPLHF. The CDR3 DNA is TGCGCCAGCAGCCAATTCGGACAGAATAATTCACCCCTCCACTTT.

The table lists this clonotype with a few counts. This rearrangement joins TRBV29-1 to TRBJ1-4, with TRBD1 matching over 7 bases. The length of the CDR3 is 14 residues. In germline, CDR1 is SQVTM, CDR2 ANQGSEA. J gave up 5 bases and V 2 bases, and 5 bases lay outside the gene matches. CDR3 sequence: CSVEKRDSNEKLFF. The CDR3 region has the DNA TGCAGCGTTGAAAAAAGGGACAGCAATGAAAAACTGTTTTTT.